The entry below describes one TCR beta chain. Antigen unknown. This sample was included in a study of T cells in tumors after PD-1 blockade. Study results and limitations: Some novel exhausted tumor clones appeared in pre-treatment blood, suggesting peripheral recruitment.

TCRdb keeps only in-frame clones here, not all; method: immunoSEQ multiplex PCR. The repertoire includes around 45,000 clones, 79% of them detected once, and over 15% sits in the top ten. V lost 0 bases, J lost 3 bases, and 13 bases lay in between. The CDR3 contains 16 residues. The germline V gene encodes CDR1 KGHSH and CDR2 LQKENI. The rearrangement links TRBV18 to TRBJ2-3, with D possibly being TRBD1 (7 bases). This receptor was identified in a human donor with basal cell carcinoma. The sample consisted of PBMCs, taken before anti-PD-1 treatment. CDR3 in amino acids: CASSPPGAGGTDTQYF. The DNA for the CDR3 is TGTGCCAGCTCACCACCAGGTGCAGGGGGGACAGATACGCAGTATTTT.